The source of this TCR beta chain is a study of control samples from healthy donors and cancer patients. Only in-frame clones appear in the TCRdb table, and some are missing; sequencing was by immunoSEQ multiplex PCR. The sample shows about 22,000 clones, roughly 84% of them seen only once. The germline V and J ends were trimmed by 3 bases and 0 bases, with 10 bases remaining between them. Germline CDR1 reads MNHEY; CDR2 reads SVGAGI. This CDR3 region has 15 residues. Sample: PBMCs. This receptor was taken from a man between 60 and 70 years old with head and neck cancer. This rearrangement joins TRBV6-5 to TRBJ2-3, with D maybe TRBD1 (5 bases). The CDR3 nucleotides are TGTGCCAGCAGTTATAGTGGGGCGAGCACAGATACGCAGTATTTT. As protein: CASSYSGASTDTQYF.